This entry features one TCR beta chain sequence. Its antigen is not known. The entry originates in a study of blood T cells in healthy people across ages. Study-wide points: Among T cells, TCR beta diversity per million cells dropped roughly linearly as age rose. Naive CD4+ cell counts and diversity both ran higher in long-lived than in aged donors. Diversity estimates drawn from one million T cells were deemed underestimates.

A second PCR, run for about 6 to 11 cycles, used a sample-barcoded 5' primer plus a J-beta primer mix. TCRdb reanalysed the 5' RACE reads using MiXCR and keeps one entry per CDR3 protein. The table shows about 680,000 distinct CDR3 sequences, with about half occurring only once. The draw of peripheral blood yielded roughly 9.1 milliliters from each donor. Germline V gene lookup returns CDR1 SQVTM and CDR2 ANQGSEA. The V and J ends lost 2 bases and 8 bases respectively, with 12 bases between them. This CDR3 has 12 residues. The chain has TRBV29-1 and TRBJ1-1; D is possibly TRBD1 (6 bases). Specimen: blood. The receptor was derived from a woman in her sixties in good health. The CDR3 region has the DNA TGCAGCGTTGAAACCGGGGGCCGGGAAGCTTTCTTT. This encodes CSVETGGREAFF.